The rows below give T cell receptor beta chains drawn from one sample of a study of cytomegalovirus exposure and HLA in healthy donors. Assay: immunoSEQ multiplex PCR; the TCRdb copy retains only in-frame clones and omits some. Among 150,000 to 200,000 clones listed, over 75% were seen once. The sample consisted of PBMCs. Source of these receptors: a woman under 40 in good health and CMV-seronegative. The CDR3 runs from the conserved cysteine through the conserved F or W. D genes are given only for firm matches. Size tells how often a clone was seen (once, few, many) or the class of an expanded clone, and some rows leave it out.

D gene,clone size,V gene,J gene,CDR3 length,CDR3 protein,CDR3 DNA
NA,NA,TRBV5-1,TRBJ2-2,15,CASSPDITNTGELFF,TGCGCCAGCAGCCCAGACATTACGAACACCGGGGAGCTGTTTTTT
NA,NA,TRBV9,TRBJ2-7,15,CASSVAAEGVYEQYF,TGTGCCAGCAGCGTAGCGGCTGAGGGAGTCTACGAGCAGTACTTC
TRBD2,NA,TRBV27,TRBJ2-3,12,CASRGGTDTQYF,TGTGCCAGCAGGGGAGGGACAGATACGCAGTATTTT
TRBD2,NA,TRBV7-8,TRBJ2-2,21,CASRSTGRLAGERSRAGELFF,TGTGCCAGCAGGTCGACAGGGAGACTAGCGGGAGAGAGGTCTCGGGCCGGGGAGCTGTTTTTT
NA,NA,TRBV19,TRBJ1-2,14,CASSILTGNYGYTF,TGTGCCAGTAGTATTCTTACCGGGAACTATGGCTACACCTTC
NA,NA,TRBV5-1,TRBJ1-3,13,CASSFSGGNTIYF,TGCGCCAGCAGCTTCAGTGGTGGAAACACCATATATTTT
TRBD1,NA,TRBV10-3,TRBJ2-1,16,CAISVIMGQGAGEQFF,TGTGCCATCAGTGTGATAATGGGACAGGGGGCGGGTGAGCAGTTCTTC
NA,NA,TRBV25-1,TRBJ1-1,14,CASSELEGDTEAFF,TGTGCCAGCAGTGAATTAGAGGGGGACACTGAAGCTTTCTTT
TRBD2,NA,TRBV5-1,TRBJ2-7,17,CASSPSPSGGFSYEQYF,TGCGCCAGCAGCCCTAGCCCTAGCGGGGGGTTTTCCTACGAGCAGTACTTC
NA,NA,TRBV5-3,TRBJ2-6,17,CARSRQVGSSGANVLTF,TGTGCCAGAAGCCGCCAGGTAGGGAGCTCTGGGGCCAACGTCCTGACTTTC
TRBD1,NA,TRBV30,TRBJ1-1,12,CAWSESGGLAFF,TGTGCCTGGAGCGAGTCAGGGGGCTTAGCTTTCTTT
NA,NA,TRBV29-1,TRBJ1-4,15,CSVELLERHRPKLFF,TGCAGCGTTGAACTGCTTGAGAGACACCGGCCAAAACTGTTTTTT
TRBD1,NA,TRBV7-9,TRBJ1-2,14,CASSQRQGIYGYTF,TGTGCCAGCAGCCAACGACAGGGTATCTACGGCTACACCTTC
NA,NA,TRBV4-1,TRBJ2-1,14,CASSQEPQGNEQFF,TGCGCCAGCAGCCAAGAGCCGCAGGGCAATGAGCAGTTCTTC
TRBD2,NA,TRBV19,TRBJ2-1,15,CASSASGGSYNEQFF,TGTGCCAGTAGTGCTAGCGGGGGCTCCTACAATGAGCAGTTCTTC
NA,NA,TRBV25-1,TRBJ2-1,16,CASSGTGTPKYNEQFF,TGTGCCAGCAGTGGAACCGGGACACCGAAATACAATGAGCAGTTCTTC
NA,few,TRBV7-8,TRBJ2-5,14,CASSTYRVIETQYF,TGTGCCAGCAGCACCTACCGGGTGATAGAGACCCAGTACTTC
TRBD2,once,TRBV5-4,TRBJ2-3,19,CASSSLGSGGSTSTDTQYF,TGTGCCAGCAGCTCGTTGGGTAGCGGGGGGAGTACTAGCACAGATACGCAGTATTTT
NA,NA,TRBV7-3,TRBJ1-5,15,CASSFVDRPNQPQHF,TGTGCCAGCAGCTTCGTAGACAGGCCTAATCAGCCCCAGCATTTT
TRBD2,NA,TRBV7-3,TRBJ2-1,21,CASSSPADPSASGGSYNEQFF,TGTGCCAGCAGCTCCCCAGCAGACCCGAGCGCTAGCGGGGGGTCCTACAATGAGCAGTTCTTC
NA,NA,TRBV5-6,TRBJ2-1,13,CASSLKSGTEQFF,TGTGCCAGCAGCTTGAAGAGCGGCACTGAGCAGTTCTTC
TRBD1,once,TRBV10-3,TRBJ1-1,13,CAISESRGLEAFF,TGTGCCATCAGTGAGTCGAGGGGGCTTGAAGCTTTCTTT
TRBD1,NA,TRBV27,TRBJ1-5,16,CASSLKGGYSNQPQHF,TGTGCCAGCAGTTTAAAAGGGGGCTATAGCAATCAGCCCCAGCATTTT
NA,few,TRBV19,TRBJ2-1,13,CASSIASNNEQFF,TGTGCCAGTAGTATCGCCAGTAACAATGAGCAGTTCTTC
TRBD1,NA,TRBV19,TRBJ1-5,14,CASSVQGPNQPQHF,TGTGCCAGTAGTGTACAGGGGCCAAATCAGCCCCAGCATTTT
NA,NA,TRBV5-1,TRBJ2-6,15,CASSLPGPGANVLTF,TGCGCCAGCAGCCTCCCAGGTCCTGGGGCCAACGTCCTGACTTTC
TRBD1,NA,TRBV19,TRBJ1-2,14,CASSVGQGGYGYTF,TGTGCCAGTAGTGTCGGGCAGGGGGGCTATGGCTACACCTTC
TRBD1,NA,TRBV29-1,TRBJ1-2,15,CSVEDWRTGFYGYPF,TGCAGCGTTGAAGATTGGAGGACAGGATTCTATGGCTACCCCTTC
NA,NA,TRBV5-6,TRBJ2-5,11,CASSLQESQYF,TGTGCCAGCAGCTTACAAGAATCCCAGTACTTC
NA,few,TRBV27,TRBJ2-2,15,CASSLGPTSTGELFF,TGTGCCAGCAGTTTAGGGCCCACAAGTACCGGGGAGCTGTTTTTT
NA,NA,TRBV4-1,TRBJ2-7,13,CASSLDTNYEQYF,TGCGCCAGCAGCCTAGACACAAACTACGAGCAGTACTTC
NA,NA,TRBV19,TRBJ1-1,13,CASSLTANTEAFF,TGTGCCAGTAGTCTAACAGCGAACACTGAAGCTTTCTTT
NA,NA,TRBV6-5,TRBJ1-5,13,CASSLGGGQPQHF,TGTGCCAGCAGTTTAGGGGGGGGTCAGCCCCAGCATTTT
NA,NA,TRBV14,TRBJ2-7,15,CASSPGQRHSYEQYF,TGTGCCAGCAGCCCCGGACAGAGACACTCCTACGAGCAGTACTTC
TRBD2,NA,TRBV6-1,TRBJ2-6,15,CATAGVASGANVLTF,TGTGCCACAGCGGGAGTGGCTTCTGGGGCCAACGTCCTGACTTTC
NA,NA,TRBV5-6,TRBJ2-7,15,CASSSPGTPSYEQYF,TGTGCCAGCAGCTCCCCCGGGACACCCTCCTACGAGCAGTACTTC
NA,NA,TRBV4-3,TRBJ2-1,14,CASSQLTSMGEQFF,TGCGCCAGCAGCCAGTTGACTAGTATGGGTGAGCAGTTCTTC
NA,few,TRBV4-1,TRBJ1-1,12,CASSRSGAEAFF,TGCGCCAGCAGCCGGTCCGGGGCTGAAGCTTTCTTT
NA,NA,TRBV2,TRBJ2-5,12,CASTETQETQYF,TGTGCCAGCACCGAGACTCAAGAGACCCAGTACTTC
TRBD2,NA,TRBV29-1,TRBJ2-1,15,CSTSWTSGGTDEQFF,TGCAGCACCTCCTGGACTAGCGGGGGGACCGATGAGCAGTTCTTC
TRBD1,NA,TRBV7-9,TRBJ2-7,14,CSSSYGTGDYEQYF,TGTTCCAGCAGCTATGGGACAGGGGACTACGAGCAGTACTTC
TRBD2,NA,TRBV28,TRBJ2-7,14,CATTRSGGIWEQYF,TGTGCCACCACACGGAGCGGGGGGATTTGGGAGCAGTACTTC
NA,NA,TRBV5-1,TRBJ2-5,13,CASRGGGQETQYF,TGCGCCAGCAGGGGTGGAGGGCAAGAGACCCAGTACTTC
NA,NA,TRBV6-1,TRBJ2-6,15,CASSEASTGANVLTF,TGTGCCAGCAGTGAAGCGTCTACTGGGGCCAACGTCCTGACTTTC
TRBD1,NA,TRBV7-8,TRBJ1-3,18,CASSEDRTTKRSGNTIYF,TGTGCCAGCAGCGAGGACAGGACCACCAAACGCTCTGGAAACACCATATATTTT
NA,NA,TRBV7-9,TRBJ1-2,17,CASSLDQGGNANYGYTF,TGTGCCAGCAGCTTAGACCAGGGAGGTAATGCTAACTATGGCTACACCTTC
NA,NA,TRBV2,TRBJ1-2,15,CASRARRESVYGYTF,TGTGCCAGCAGGGCTCGTCGGGAATCGGTCTATGGCTACACCTTC
NA,NA,TRBV18,TRBJ2-3,13,CASSLASTDTQYF,TGTGCCAGCTCGCTAGCTAGCACAGATACGCAGTATTTT
NA,once,TRBV15,TRBJ2-7,15,CATSRGSRGDYEQYF,TGTGCCACCAGCAGAGGCTCCAGGGGGGACTACGAGCAGTACTTC
TRBD1,NA,TRBV25-1,TRBJ2-1,15,CASIGQGREYNEQFF,TGTGCCAGCATTGGACAGGGGCGGGAGTACAATGAGCAGTTCTTC
NA,NA,TRBV4-1,TRBJ1-4,14,CASRRRSGNEKLFF,TGCGCCAGCAGACGCCGATCGGGGAATGAAAAACTGTTTTTT
TRBD2,NA,TRBV29-1,TRBJ2-3,15,CSVVGSSGSTDTQYF,TGCAGCGTTGTAGGATCTAGCGGGAGCACAGATACGCAGTATTTT
NA,NA,TRBV6-5,TRBJ1-6,14,CASSYSEPNSPLHF,TGTGCCAGCAGTTACTCGGAGCCTAATTCACCCCTCCACTTT
TRBD2,NA,TRBV27,TRBJ2-3,15,CASSSLADITDTQYF,TGTGCCAGCAGTTCCCTAGCGGATATCACAGATACGCAGTATTTT
NA,few,TRBV11-3,TRBJ2-7,13,CASSSPRGHEQYF,TGTGCCAGCAGCTCCCCGCGGGGCCACGAGCAGTACTTC
TRBD2,once,TRBV7-6,TRBJ2-3,16,CASSFDGRTGRALQYF,TGTGCCAGCAGCTTCGACGGGAGGACGGGGAGGGCTTTGCAGTATTTT
TRBD2,NA,TRBV6-4,TRBJ2-4,17,CASRTSGAPGAKNIQYF,TGTGCCAGCAGGACTAGCGGGGCCCCCGGGGCCAAAAACATTCAGTACTTC
NA,NA,TRBV29-1,TRBJ1-2,13,CGAGQGTTLKDTF,TGCGGCGCCGGCCAGGGGACTACCCTAAAGGACACCTTC
NA,NA,TRBV5-4,TRBJ2-2,17,CASSLGIRGLNTGELFF,TGTGCCAGCAGCTTGGGGATACGGGGTCTGAACACCGGGGAGCTGTTTTTT
TRBD1,NA,TRBV27,TRBJ1-1,17,CASSLKGQRILNTEAFF,TGTGCCAGCAGTTTAAAGGGACAGAGAATTTTGAACACTGAAGCTTTCTTT